What follows is one T cell receptor (beta chain) and its context. These data are taken from a study of blood T cell repertoires in COVID-19. Produced via immunoSEQ multiplex PCR; TCRdb's table is partial and in-frame only. The data show 150,000 to 200,000 clones, about four fifths seen once. Germline lookup yields CDR1 SGHVS and CDR2 FQNEAQ. The CDR3 is 11 residues long. Trimming pared 5 bases from V and 11 bases from J, leaving 11 bases between. Seattle-derived patients entered the study during active infection and were followed longitudinally. The source is a woman in her 40s with COVID-19, enrolled during active disease. The V call is TRBV7-8, the J call TRBJ2-3; perhaps TRBD2 as D (5 bases). The sequencing sample was made of peripheral blood. The CDR3 DNA sequence: TGTGCCAGCAGCCCAGGACTGAGGCAGTATTTT. Protein product: CASSPGLRQYF.